A single sample is the source of the 23 T cell receptor beta chains below, sequenced in a study of PD-1 blockade in classical Hodgkin lymphoma. Time point in this sample: cycle 4 day 1 (C4D1), after about 6 weeks of nivolumab. All patients relapsed after autologous stem cell transplantation, and brentuximab vedotin exposure varied. Researchers report purifying CD4+ T cells from thawed PBMCs by magnetic negative selection. Assay: immunoSEQ multiplex PCR; the TCRdb copy retains only in-frame clones and omits some. This table has around 15,000 clones, over 70% appearing once. Here the sequenced sample was CD4+ T cells from blood, taken before the fourth cycle of nivolumab. These receptors came from a human donor with classical Hodgkin lymphoma.

J is TRBJ2-7 and V is TRBV7-2; 8 bases are shared with TRBD2. The CDR3 has 15 amino acids. Germline V gene sequence: CDR1 SGHTA, CDR2 FQGNSA. The ends lost 2 bases at V and 4 bases at J; junction bases unmatched: 7. The CDR3, as DNA: TGTGCCAGCAGCTTATTAGCGGGAAGGATTTACGAGCAGTACTTC. Its protein is CASSLLAGRIYEQYF.

This clone showed up just a few times. V is TRBV5-1 and J is TRBJ1-1; tentatively, D is TRBD1 (6 bases). Trimming cost V 2 bases and J 6 bases, with 14 bases left between them. Germline-derived CDR1 and CDR2 are SGHRS and YFSETQ. The CDR3 has 14 amino acids. CDR3 region: CASSFGDTRSEAFF. DNA for the CDR3: TGCGCCAGCAGCTTCGGGGACACGAGATCTGAAGCTTTCTTT.

CDR3: CASSLLARVSNQPQHF. As DNA, the CDR3 is TGTGCCAGCAGTTTACTGGCCAGGGTGAGCAATCAGCCCCAGCATTTT. The V gene is TRBV28, the J gene TRBJ1-5; perhaps TRBD1 as D (5 bases). CDR1 and CDR2 from the germline V gene are MDHEN and SYDVKM. Trimming stripped 2 bases from V and 1 base from J, with 12 bases between. The CDR3 has 16 residues.

CDR3 residues: CASSPYGQGAGNTEAFF. CDR3 in DNA: TGTGCCAGCTCACCATACGGACAGGGGGCCGGGAACACTGAAGCTTTCTTT. The chain combines TRBV18 with TRBJ1-1; 11 positions match TRBD1. The junction had 6 bases not matched to a gene; V was cut back by 2 bases and J by 1 base. Germline values: CDR1 KGHSH, CDR2 LQKENI. The CDR3 loop spans 17 amino acids.

V gene TRBV27 combines with J gene TRBJ1-2; D gene uncertain. CDR1 is MNHEY, CDR2 SMNVEV, per germline (reference sequence). The length of the CDR3 is 12 residues. V was shortened by 4 bases and J by 7 bases, with 10 bases between the two germline ends. The CDR3 protein is CASSSTSSGYTF. In DNA, the CDR3 is TGTGCCAGCAGTTCGACATCGAGTGGCTACACCTTC.

This chain connects TRBV6-5 to TRBJ2-7; 7 positions agree with TRBD1. Germline V gene lookup returns CDR1 MNHEY and CDR2 SVGAGI. CDR3 length: 13 amino acids. Trimming at V came to 6 bases and at J to 3 bases, leaving 5 bases not matched to a gene. The CDR3 is CASRSGGNYEQYF. CDR3 coding DNA: TGTGCCAGCAGGTCAGGGGGTAACTACGAGCAGTACTTC.

The chain employs TRBV10-1 and TRBJ2-7; 11 bases are shared with TRBD2. Germline CDR1 and CDR2: WNHNN and SYGVQD (reference sequence). The CDR3 length is 14 residues. With 5 bases clipped from V and 2 bases from J, the junction kept 2 bases outside the gene matches. This CDR3 reads CASSRTSGPYEQYF. The CDR3 DNA sequence: TGCGCCAGCAGTCGGACTAGCGGGCCCTACGAGCAGTACTTC.

The chain couples TRBV5-1 to TRBJ2-2; TRBD1 matches at 7 bases. The CDR3 is 16 residues long. V dropped 1 base and J dropped 1; count of bases not matched to a gene: 4. The V gene's germline CDR1 is SGHRS and CDR2 YFSETQ. The CDR3, as DNA: TGCGCCAGCAGCTTGCTGCGGACAGGGAACACCGGGGAGCTGTTTTTT. As protein: CASSLLRTGNTGELFF.

The chain uses TRBV7-8 and TRBJ1-5; D is perhaps TRBD1 (6 bases). This CDR3 region has 17 residues. CDR1 SGHVS and CDR2 FQNEAQ come from the germline V gene. The V gene lost 5 bases and the J gene lost 1 base, with 18 bases spanning the gap. CDR3 DNA sequence: TGTGCCAGCAGCCCCCGGGGGGCGGGGTTGAGCAATCAGCCCCAGCATTTT. Its protein is CASSPRGAGLSNQPQHF.

There are a few counts of this clone. The rearrangement joins TRBV19 to TRBJ2-1; 9 nucleotides agree with TRBD2. Germline V gene lookup returns CDR1 LNHDA and CDR2 SQIVND (reference sequence). J lost 3 bases, V lost 7 bases, and 10 bases had no gene match. The CDR3 totals 16 residues. The CDR3 DNA sequence: TGTGCCAGTAATTCGCGGGCTAGCGGGAACTACAATGAGCAGTTCTTC. Its protein is CASNSRASGNYNEQFF.

This clone showed up just once. The genes are TRBV6-1 and TRBJ2-1; D ambiguous. There are 11 residues in the CDR3. The germline V gene encodes CDR1 MNHNS and CDR2 SASEGT. The V end was cut by 5 bases, the J end by 9 bases, with 8 bases between. CDR3 amino acids: CASSLYVEQFF. The CDR3 DNA reads as TGTGCCAGCAGTTTGTATGTTGAGCAGTTCTTC.

The rearrangement links TRBV5-6 to TRBJ1-2, with 7 bases that match TRBD1. The length of the CDR3 is 15 residues. V lost 0 bases to trimming and J lost 4 bases; unmatched junction nucleotides: 6. The germline V gene encodes CDR1 SGHDT and CDR2 YYEEEE. In DNA, the CDR3 is TGTGCCAGCAGCTTGGTGTCAGGGGGAGCCTATGGCTACACCTTC. Translating it yields CASSLVSGGAYGYTF.

The chain links TRBV10-3 to TRBJ2-7, with no clear D. The germline CDR1 and CDR2 sequences are ENHRY and SYGVKD. Trimming took off 4 bases at V and 6 bases at J, with 7 bases between the two ends. This CDR3 contains 11 residues. Here the CDR3 DNA reads TGTGCCATCAGTGCTTTAAGCGAGCAGTACTTC. It is translated as CAISALSEQYF.

The chain carries TRBV7-9 and TRBJ2-5, with a possible D match to TRBD1 (6 bases). With 5 bases removed from V and 7 bases from J, the gap between germline ends came to 17 bases. This CDR3 comprises 14 residues. Germline CDR1 SEHNR, CDR2 FQNEAQ (reference sequence). In nucleotides, the CDR3 is TGTGCCAGCAGCCCTGGACAGTCTGAGGGGACCCAGTACTTC. Its protein is CASSPGQSEGTQYF.

The CDR3, as DNA: TGTGCCAGCAGCGGGACAGAAAAAAACATTCAGTACTTC. Translated: CASSGTEKNIQYF. The rearrangement links TRBV5-4 to TRBJ2-4; 7 bases match TRBD1. CDR3 length: 13 residues. V lost 4 bases and J lost 4; bases outside the gene matches: 2. Germline V CDR1 and CDR2: SGHNT, YYREEE (reference sequence).

This chain links TRBV19 with TRBJ2-7; 8 bases are a match to TRBD1. This CDR3 region has 14 residues. Germline CDR1 reads LNHDA; CDR2 reads SQIVND (reference sequence). V was pared by 4 bases and J by 0 bases, with 2 bases of the junction left unmatched. CDR3 sequence: CASSNRGISYEQYF. Here the CDR3 DNA reads TGTGCCAGTAGTAACAGGGGGATCTCCTACGAGCAGTACTTC.

V gene TRBV9 combines with J gene TRBJ2-7; the D gene could be TRBD1 or TRBD2 (5 bases each). Per germline, CDR1 SGDLS and CDR2 YYNGEE. The CDR3 has 15 amino acids. V lost 2 bases and J 6 bases, leaving 18 bases between the germline ends. The CDR3 is CASSVGLGTDVEQYF. CDR3 DNA sequence: TGTGCCAGCAGCGTTGGACTGGGGACCGACGTCGAGCAGTACTTC. The full variable domain, rest sourced from reference TRBV9 and TRBJ2-7, is DSGVTQTPKHLITATGQRVTLRCSPRSGDLSVYWYQQSLDQGLQFLIQYYNGEERAKGNILERFSAQQFPDLHSELNLSSLELGDSALYFCASSVGLGTDVEQYFGPGTRLTVT.

V and J are TRBV5-1 and TRBJ1-1; 7 bases match TRBD1. The CDR3 sequence is 15 residues long. J gave up 4 bases and V 4 bases, and 10 bases lay outside the gene matches. Germline loops: CDR1 SGHRS, CDR2 YFSETQ. CDR3 bases: TGCGCCAGCAGCACTACGACAGGGCGAGGCACTGAAGCTTTCTTT. Encoded protein: CASSTTTGRGTEAFF.

The V and J genes are TRBV14 and TRBJ2-3; the D gene could be TRBD1 or TRBD2 (5 bases each). V lost 2 bases to trimming and J lost 2 bases, with 11 bases between them. The CDR3 contains 15 residues. CDR1 and CDR2 (germline): SGHDN, FVKESK. The chain's CDR3 is CASSQNLGATDTQYF. In DNA form, the CDR3 reads TGTGCCAGCAGCCAAAATCTCGGGGCCACAGATACGCAGTATTTT. The full variable domain, its missing parts supplied by reference TRBV14 and TRBJ2-3, is EAGVTQFPSHSVIEKGQTVTLRCDPISGHDNLYWYRRVMGKEIKFLLHFVKESKQDESGMPNNRFLAERTGGTYSTLKVQPAELEDSGVYFCASSQNLGATDTQYFGPGTRLTVL.

This sequence joins TRBV2 and TRBJ1-4; TRBD1 matches at 7 bases. Germline V gene data show CDR1 as SNHLY and CDR2 as FYNNEI. Trimming at V came to 10 bases and at J to 8 bases, leaving 13 bases not matched to a gene. The CDR3 runs to 14 residues. The CDR3: CATLKQGLVEKLFF. The CDR3 region has the DNA TGTGCCACCCTAAAACAGGGGTTGGTGGAAAAACTGTTTTTT.

V is TRBV7-9 and J is TRBJ1-4, with a possible D match to TRBD1 (5 bases). CDR1 and CDR2 (germline): SEHNR, FQNEAQ (reference sequence). V lost 1 base and J lost 0, with 6 bases in between. CDR3 length: 15 residues. CDR3 loop: CASSLGRATNEKLFF. In nucleotides, the CDR3 is TGTGCCAGCAGCTTAGGCAGGGCAACTAATGAAAAACTGTTTTTT.

The chain combines TRBV11-2 with TRBJ2-7; D could derive from TRBD1 or TRBD2 (5 bases each). This CDR3 spans 16 amino acids. Trimming took 0 bases from V and 0 from J, leaving 12 bases between them. Per the germline V gene, CDR1 is SGHAT and CDR2 is FQNNGV. Written as DNA, the CDR3 is TGTGCCAGCAGCTTAGAGGGGGTGGGCTCCTCCTACGAGCAGTACTTC. Translated: CASSLEGVGSSYEQYF.

The chain links TRBV10-3 to TRBJ2-7, with D unresolved. The CDR3 length is 12 residues. Germline CDR1 reads ENHRY; CDR2 reads SYGVKD. Between the trimmed V and J ends, which lost 7 bases and 6 bases, there was a span of 13 bases. CDR3 in amino acids: CAITPEVGEQYF. The CDR3, as DNA: TGTGCCATCACCCCTGAGGTTGGCGAGCAGTACTTC.